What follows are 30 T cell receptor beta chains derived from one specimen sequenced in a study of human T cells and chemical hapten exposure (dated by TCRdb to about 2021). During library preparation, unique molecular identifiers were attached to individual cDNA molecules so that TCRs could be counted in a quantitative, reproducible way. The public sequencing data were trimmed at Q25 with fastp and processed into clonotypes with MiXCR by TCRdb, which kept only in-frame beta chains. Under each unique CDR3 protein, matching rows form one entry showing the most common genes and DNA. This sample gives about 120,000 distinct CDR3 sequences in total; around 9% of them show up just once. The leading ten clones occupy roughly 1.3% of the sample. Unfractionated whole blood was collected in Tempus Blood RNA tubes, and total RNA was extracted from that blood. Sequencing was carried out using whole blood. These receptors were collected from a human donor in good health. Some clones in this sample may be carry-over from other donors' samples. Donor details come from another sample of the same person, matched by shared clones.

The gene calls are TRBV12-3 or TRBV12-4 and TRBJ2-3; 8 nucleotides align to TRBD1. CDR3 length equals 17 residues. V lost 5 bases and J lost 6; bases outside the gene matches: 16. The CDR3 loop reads CASSLGARGLSSDTQYF. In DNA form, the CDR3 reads TGTGCCAGCAGTCTGGGGGCCAGGGGGCTGTCCTCGGATACGCAGTATTTT.

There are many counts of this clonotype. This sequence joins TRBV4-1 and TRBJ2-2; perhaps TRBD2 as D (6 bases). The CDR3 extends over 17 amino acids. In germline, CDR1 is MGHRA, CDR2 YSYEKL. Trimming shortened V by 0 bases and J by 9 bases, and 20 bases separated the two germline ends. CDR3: CASSQEPAGPSLRELFF. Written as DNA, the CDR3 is TGCGCCAGCAGCCAAGAGCCGGCGGGGCCCTCCTTAAGGGAGCTGTTTTTT.

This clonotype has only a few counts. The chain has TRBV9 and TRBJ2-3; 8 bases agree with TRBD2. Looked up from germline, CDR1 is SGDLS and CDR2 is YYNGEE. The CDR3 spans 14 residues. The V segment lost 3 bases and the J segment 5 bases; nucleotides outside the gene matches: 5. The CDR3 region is CASSGSGMQDTQYF. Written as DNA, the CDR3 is TGTGCCAGCAGCGGTAGCGGGATGCAAGATACGCAGTATTTT.

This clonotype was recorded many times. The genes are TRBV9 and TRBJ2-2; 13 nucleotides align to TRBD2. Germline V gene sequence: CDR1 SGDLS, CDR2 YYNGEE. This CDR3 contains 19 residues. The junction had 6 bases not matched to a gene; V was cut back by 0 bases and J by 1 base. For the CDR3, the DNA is TGTGCCAGCAGCGTAGGCGGACTAGCGGGGGCCCTGAACACCGGGGAGCTGTTTTTT. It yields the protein CASSVGGLAGALNTGELFF.

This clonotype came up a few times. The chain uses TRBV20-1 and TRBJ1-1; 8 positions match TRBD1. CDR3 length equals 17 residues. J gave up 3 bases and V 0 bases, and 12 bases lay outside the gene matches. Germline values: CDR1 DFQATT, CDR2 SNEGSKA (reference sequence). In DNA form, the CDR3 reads TGCAGTGCTAGAGATGAACGACAGGGGCTTCGGGACACTGAAGCTTTCTTT. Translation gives CSARDERQGLRDTEAFF.

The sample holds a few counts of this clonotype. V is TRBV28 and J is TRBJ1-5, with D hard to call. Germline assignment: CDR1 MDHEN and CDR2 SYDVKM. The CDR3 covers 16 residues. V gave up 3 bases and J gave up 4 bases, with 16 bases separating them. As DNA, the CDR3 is TGTGCCAGCAGTTTGGGGATTATAGCGCGAAATCAGCCCCAGCATTTT. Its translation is CASSLGIIARNQPQHF.

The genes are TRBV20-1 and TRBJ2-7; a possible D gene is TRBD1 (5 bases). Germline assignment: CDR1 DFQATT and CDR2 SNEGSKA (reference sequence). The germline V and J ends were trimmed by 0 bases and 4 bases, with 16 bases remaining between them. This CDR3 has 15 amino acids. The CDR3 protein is CSARDPTETQYEQYF. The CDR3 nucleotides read TGCAGTGCTAGAGACCCGACAGAGACCCAATACGAGCAGTACTTC.

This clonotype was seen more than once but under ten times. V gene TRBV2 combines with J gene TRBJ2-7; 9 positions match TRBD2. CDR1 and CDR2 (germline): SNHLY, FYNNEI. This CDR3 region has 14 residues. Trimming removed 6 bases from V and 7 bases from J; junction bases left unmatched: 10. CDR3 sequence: CASSQTSGPLEQYF. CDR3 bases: TGTGCCAGCAGCCAGACTAGCGGCCCGTTGGAGCAGTACTTC.

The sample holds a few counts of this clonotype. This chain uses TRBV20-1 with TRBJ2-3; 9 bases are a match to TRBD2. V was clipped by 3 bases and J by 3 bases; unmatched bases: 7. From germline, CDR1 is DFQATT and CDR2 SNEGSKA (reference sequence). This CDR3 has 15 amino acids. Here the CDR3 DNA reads TGCAGTGCTAGTCGAGCTAGCGGGGAAACAGATACGCAGTATTTT. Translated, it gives CSASRASGETDTQYF.

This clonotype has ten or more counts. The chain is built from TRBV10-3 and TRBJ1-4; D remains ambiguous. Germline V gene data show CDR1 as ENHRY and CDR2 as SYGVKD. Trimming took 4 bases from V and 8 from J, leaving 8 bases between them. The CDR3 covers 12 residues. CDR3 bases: TGTGCCATCAGTGGAGGAGGCGAAAAACTGTTTTTT. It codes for CAISGGGEKLFF.

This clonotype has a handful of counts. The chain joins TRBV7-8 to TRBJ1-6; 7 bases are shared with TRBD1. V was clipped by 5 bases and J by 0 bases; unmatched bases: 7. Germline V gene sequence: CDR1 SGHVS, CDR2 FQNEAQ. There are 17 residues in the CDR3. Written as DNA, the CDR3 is TGTGCCAGCAGCCTTGGACAGGTTTCCTCCTATAATTCACCCCTCCACTTT. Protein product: CASSLGQVSSYNSPLHF.

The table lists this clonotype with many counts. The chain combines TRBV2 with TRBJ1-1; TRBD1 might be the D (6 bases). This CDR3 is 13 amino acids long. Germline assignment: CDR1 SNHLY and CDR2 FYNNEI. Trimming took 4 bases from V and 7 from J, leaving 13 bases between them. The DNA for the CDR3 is TGTGCCAGCAGTGCAGGGGCTACCCTTGAAGCTTTCTTT. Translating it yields CASSAGATLEAFF. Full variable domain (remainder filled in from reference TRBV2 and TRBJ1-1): EPEVTQTPSHQVTQMGQEVILRCVPISNHLYFYWYRQILGQKVEFLVSFYNNEISEKSEIFDDQFSVERPDGSNFTLKIRSTKLEDSAMYFCASSAGATLEAFFGQGTRLTVV.

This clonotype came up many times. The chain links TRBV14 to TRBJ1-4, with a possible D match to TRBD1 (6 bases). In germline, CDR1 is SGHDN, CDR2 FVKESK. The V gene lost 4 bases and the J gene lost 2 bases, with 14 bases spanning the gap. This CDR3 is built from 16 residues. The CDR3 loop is CASSRLQGSTNEKLFF. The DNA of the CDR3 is TGTGCCAGCAGCCGCTTACAGGGAAGCACTAATGAAAAACTGTTTTTT.

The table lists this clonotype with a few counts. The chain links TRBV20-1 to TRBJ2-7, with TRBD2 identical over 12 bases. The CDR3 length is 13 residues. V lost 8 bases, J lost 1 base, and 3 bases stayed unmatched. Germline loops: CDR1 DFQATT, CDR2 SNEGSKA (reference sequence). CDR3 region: CSWTSGNSYEQYF. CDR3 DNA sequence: TGCAGTTGGACTAGCGGGAATTCCTACGAGCAGTACTTC.

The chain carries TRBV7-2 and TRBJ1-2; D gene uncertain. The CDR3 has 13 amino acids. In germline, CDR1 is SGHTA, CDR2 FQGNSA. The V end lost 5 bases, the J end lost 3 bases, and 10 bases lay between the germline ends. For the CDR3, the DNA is TGTGCCAGCAGCCCCGACGGAGACTATGGCTACACCTTC. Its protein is CASSPDGDYGYTF.

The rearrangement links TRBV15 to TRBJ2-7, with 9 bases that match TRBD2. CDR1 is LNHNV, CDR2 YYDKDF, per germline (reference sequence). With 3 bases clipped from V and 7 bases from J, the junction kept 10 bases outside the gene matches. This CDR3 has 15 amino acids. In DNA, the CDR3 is TGTGCCACCAGCAGCGGAAGGCGGGAGGGCCTTGAGCAGTACTTC. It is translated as CATSSGRREGLEQYF.

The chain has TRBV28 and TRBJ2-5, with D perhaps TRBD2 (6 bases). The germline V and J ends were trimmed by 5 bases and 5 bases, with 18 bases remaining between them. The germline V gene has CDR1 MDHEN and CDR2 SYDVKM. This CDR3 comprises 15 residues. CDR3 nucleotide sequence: TGTGCCAGCAGTCCTAGGAGGGCGCCAGAGGAGACCCAGTACTTC. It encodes CASSPRRAPEETQYF.

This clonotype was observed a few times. The CDR3 DNA sequence: TGTGCCAGCAGTTTACACCGCAGGCGGCCCTACGAGCAGTACTTC. It yields the protein CASSLHRRRPYEQYF. The V call is TRBV27, the J call TRBJ2-7, with D unclear. The CDR3 sequence is 15 residues long. Germline loops: CDR1 MNHEY, CDR2 SMNVEV (reference sequence). Trimming shortened V by 2 bases and J by 2 bases, and 13 bases separated the two germline ends.

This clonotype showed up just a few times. Written as DNA, the CDR3 is TGTGCCAGCAGCAGTCCCCCGGCCAAAAACATTCAGTACTTC. It specifies CASSSPPAKNIQYF. The chain joins TRBV2 to TRBJ2-4; D is unclear. Trimming cost V 6 bases and J 1 base, with 10 bases left between them. The germline CDR1 and CDR2 sequences are SNHLY and FYNNEI. This CDR3 spans 14 amino acids. Combining the CDR3 with reference TRBV2 and TRBJ2-4 gives the whole variable domain EPEVTQTPSHQVTQMGQEVILRCVPISNHLYFYWYRQILGQKVEFLVSFYNNEISEKSEIFDDQFSVERPDGSNFTLKIRSTKLEDSAMYFCASSSPPAKNIQYFGAGTRLSVL.

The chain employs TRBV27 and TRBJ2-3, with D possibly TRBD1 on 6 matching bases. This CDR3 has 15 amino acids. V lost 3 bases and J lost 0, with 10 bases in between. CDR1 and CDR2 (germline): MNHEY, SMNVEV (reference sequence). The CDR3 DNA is TGTGCCAGCAGTTTCCAGGGGACAAGCACAGATACGCAGTATTTT. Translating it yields CASSFQGTSTDTQYF.

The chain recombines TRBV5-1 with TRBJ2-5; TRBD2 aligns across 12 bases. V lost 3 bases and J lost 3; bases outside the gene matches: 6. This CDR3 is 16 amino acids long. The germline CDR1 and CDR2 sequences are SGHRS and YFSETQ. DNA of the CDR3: TGCGCCAGCAGCTCAAGACTAGCGGGAGAGGAAGAGACCCAGTACTTC. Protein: CASSSRLAGEEETQYF.

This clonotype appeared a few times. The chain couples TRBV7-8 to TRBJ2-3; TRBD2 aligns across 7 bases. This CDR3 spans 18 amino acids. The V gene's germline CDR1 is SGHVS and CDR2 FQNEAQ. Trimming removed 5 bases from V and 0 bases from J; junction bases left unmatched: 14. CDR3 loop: CASSTPSRGGTSTDTQYF. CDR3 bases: TGTGCCAGCAGCACCCCCTCCCGCGGGGGTACTAGCACAGATACGCAGTATTTT.

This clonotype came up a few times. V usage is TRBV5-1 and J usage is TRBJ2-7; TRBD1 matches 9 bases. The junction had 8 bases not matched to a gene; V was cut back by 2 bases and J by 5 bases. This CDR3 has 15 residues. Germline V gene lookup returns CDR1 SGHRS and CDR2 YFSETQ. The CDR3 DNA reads TGCGCCAGCAGCTTATCGGGACAGGGTATGCACGAGCAGTACTTC. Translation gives CASSLSGQGMHEQYF.

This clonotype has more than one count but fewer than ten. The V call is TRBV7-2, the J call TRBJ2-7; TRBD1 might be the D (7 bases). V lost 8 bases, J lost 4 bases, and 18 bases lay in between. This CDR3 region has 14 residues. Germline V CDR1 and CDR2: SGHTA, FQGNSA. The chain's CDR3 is CASRGTVGAYEQYF. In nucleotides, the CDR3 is TGTGCCAGCCGCGGGACAGTAGGGGCGTACGAGCAGTACTTC.

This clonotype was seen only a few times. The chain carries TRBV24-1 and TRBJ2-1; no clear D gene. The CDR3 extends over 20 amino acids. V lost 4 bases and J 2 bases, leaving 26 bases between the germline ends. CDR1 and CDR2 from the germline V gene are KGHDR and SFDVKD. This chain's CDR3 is CATSDPMARRITPPYNEQFF. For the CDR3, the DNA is TGTGCCACCAGTGACCCGATGGCCCGCCGGATAACCCCCCCCTACAATGAGCAGTTCTTC.

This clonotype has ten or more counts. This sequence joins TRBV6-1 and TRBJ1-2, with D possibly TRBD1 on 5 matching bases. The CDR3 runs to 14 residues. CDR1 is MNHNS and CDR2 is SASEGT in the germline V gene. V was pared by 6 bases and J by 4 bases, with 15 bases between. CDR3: CASSAGLLVYGYTF. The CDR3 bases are TGTGCCAGCAGCGCGGGACTTTTGGTCTATGGCTACACCTTC.

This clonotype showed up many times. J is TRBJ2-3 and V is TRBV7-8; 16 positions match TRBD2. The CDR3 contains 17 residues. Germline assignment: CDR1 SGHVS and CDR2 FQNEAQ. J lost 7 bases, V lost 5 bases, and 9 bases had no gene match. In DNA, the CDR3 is TGTGCCAGCAGCCCGTGGGGACTAGCGGGGGGGCCTAATACGCAGTATTTT. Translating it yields CASSPWGLAGGPNTQYF. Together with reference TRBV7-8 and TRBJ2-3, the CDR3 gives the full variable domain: GAGVSQSPRYKVAKRGQDVALRCDPISGHVSLFWYQQALGQGPEFLTYFQNEAQLDKSGLPSDRFFAERPEGSVSTLKIQRTQQEDSAVYLCASSPWGLAGGPNTQYFGPGTRLTVL.

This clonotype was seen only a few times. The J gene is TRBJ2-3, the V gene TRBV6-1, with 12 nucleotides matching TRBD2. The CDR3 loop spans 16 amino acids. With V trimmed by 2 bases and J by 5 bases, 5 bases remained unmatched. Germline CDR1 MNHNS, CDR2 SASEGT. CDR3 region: CASSEWASGGVDTQYF. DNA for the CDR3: TGTGCCAGCAGTGAATGGGCTAGCGGGGGGGTAGATACGCAGTATTTT.

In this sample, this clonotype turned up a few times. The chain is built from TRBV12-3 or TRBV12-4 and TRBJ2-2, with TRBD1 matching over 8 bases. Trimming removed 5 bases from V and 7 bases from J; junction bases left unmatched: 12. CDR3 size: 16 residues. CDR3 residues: CASSPGTGGVGGELFF. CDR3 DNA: TGTGCCAGCAGTCCCGGGACAGGTGGCGTTGGCGGGGAGCTGTTTTTT.

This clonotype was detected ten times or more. The CDR3 loop reads CAISESFQWRFNEQFF. CDR3 DNA sequence: TGTGCCATCAGTGAGTCGTTTCAGTGGCGCTTCAATGAGCAGTTCTTC. The genes are TRBV10-3 and TRBJ2-1, with D unclear. Germline values: CDR1 ENHRY, CDR2 SYGVKD. The V and J ends lost 0 bases and 6 bases respectively, with 15 bases between them. There are 16 residues in the CDR3.